This entry lists 25 T cell receptor beta chains sequenced from one sample in a study of blood T cell repertoires in COVID-19. The table came from immunoSEQ multiplex PCR; TCRdb's copy has only in-frame clones and leaves some out. The sample has about 280,000 clones, 90% seen once. The sample comprised PBMCs or T cells enriched from blood (not recorded which). The origin of the receptors is a woman aged 18-35 years with acute COVID-19.

The chain has TRBV19 and TRBJ1-2, with D maybe TRBD1 (5 bases). The CDR3 runs 18 residues. V was cut by 3 bases and J by 7 bases, with 27 bases left in between. Germline V gives CDR1 LNHDA, CDR2 SQIVND (reference sequence). CDR3 residues: CASSIGRSRAGWIPGYTF. CDR3 nucleotides: TGTGCCAGTAGTATCGGTAGATCCAGGGCAGGGTGGATACCTGGCTACACCTTC.

The chain combines TRBV24-1 with TRBJ2-1, with 9 nucleotides matching TRBD2. V gave up 0 bases and J gave up 9 bases; unmatched junction bases: 11. In germline, CDR1 is KGHDR, CDR2 SFDVKD. The CDR3 consists of 17 residues. The CDR3: CATSDLPRGRASGEQFF. The CDR3 region has the DNA TGTGCCACCAGTGATTTGCCTCGCGGGAGGGCCTCGGGTGAGCAGTTCTTC.

V usage is TRBV29-1 and J usage is TRBJ2-7, with D tentatively TRBD1 (5 bases). The V end lost 3 bases, the J end lost 3 bases, and 18 bases lay between the germline ends. Germline CDR1 reads SQVTM; CDR2 reads ANQGSEA. This CDR3 has 15 amino acids. CDR3 residues: CSVDAGSEYYYEQYF. DNA for the CDR3: TGCAGCGTTGACGCAGGGTCGGAGTACTACTACGAGCAGTACTTC.

V gene TRBV11-3 combines with J gene TRBJ2-3; perhaps TRBD2 as D (6 bases). The CDR3 extends over 13 amino acids. The V and J ends lost 5 bases and 4 bases respectively, with 10 bases between them. Germline CDR1 reads SGHNT; CDR2 reads YENEEA. This CDR3 reads CASSEGGADTQYF. DNA for the CDR3: TGTGCCAGCAGCGAAGGAGGGGCAGATACGCAGTATTTT.

The chain uses TRBV27 and TRBJ1-5; TRBD1 agrees at 8 bases. Looked up from germline, CDR1 is MNHEY and CDR2 is SMNVEV (reference sequence). Unmatched junction bases numbered 10, after V lost 8 bases and J lost 7 bases. The CDR3 runs to 14 residues. CDR3 region: CASRTSGGGQPQHF. CDR3 in DNA: TGTGCCAGCCGTACCTCAGGGGGCGGGCAGCCCCAGCATTTT.

This clone has only a few counts. This chain joins TRBV4-3 and TRBJ2-7; 8 bases are shared with TRBD1. The CDR3 totals 15 residues. Looked up from germline, CDR1 is LGHNA and CDR2 is YSLEER. Trimming removed 4 bases from V and 3 bases from J; junction bases left unmatched: 8. The CDR3 region is CASSRETGEYYEQYF. Written as DNA, the CDR3 is TGCGCCAGCAGCCGAGAGACAGGGGAATACTACGAGCAGTACTTC.

Only one count was recorded for this clone. The chain employs TRBV11-2 and TRBJ2-2; TRBD2 is a possible D gene (6 bases). CDR3 size: 15 residues. Germline V lookup: CDR1 SGHAT, CDR2 FQNNGV. The V and J ends lost 3 bases and 5 bases respectively, with 13 bases between them. CDR3 residues: CASSFLKRVTGELFF. CDR3 nucleotide sequence: TGTGCCAGCAGCTTTTTAAAGCGGGTGACCGGGGAGCTGTTTTTT.

The chain carries TRBV7-9 and TRBJ2-1, with D perhaps matching TRBD2 (6 bases). CDR1 is SEHNR and CDR2 is FQNEAQ in the germline V gene (reference sequence). Trimming removed 4 bases from V and 7 bases from J, with 26 bases in between. This CDR3 is 18 amino acids long. The CDR3 loop reads CASSSLVADPPRTNEQFF. DNA for the CDR3: TGTGCCAGCAGCTCCCTGGTAGCGGACCCACCTCGGACGAATGAGCAGTTCTTC.

The chain combines TRBV7-3 with TRBJ2-3; perhaps TRBD1 as D (6 bases). The CDR3 sequence is 13 residues long. The V end lost 5 bases, the J end lost 5 bases, and 11 bases lay between the germline ends. Germline V gives CDR1 SGHTA, CDR2 FQGTGA. The DNA of the CDR3 is TGTGCCAGCAGCCAATCACAGGGAGATACGCAGTATTTT. It yields the protein CASSQSQGDTQYF.

The CDR3 DNA is TGTGCCAGCAGTGAAGGGGGGGACAGCCTAGGCACAGATACGCAGTATTTT. Translating gives CASSEGGDSLGTDTQYF. The gene calls are TRBV6-1 and TRBJ2-3, with a possible D match to TRBD1 (7 bases). This CDR3 has 17 amino acids. V lost 1 base to trimming and J lost 1 base, with 15 bases between them. CDR1 is MNHNS, CDR2 SASEGT, per germline.

V and J are TRBV5-1 and TRBJ2-3; maybe TRBD1 (5 bases). This CDR3 is 16 amino acids long. The germline V gene has CDR1 SGHRS and CDR2 YFSETQ. V lost 0 bases and J lost 7, with 18 bases in between. In DNA, the CDR3 is TGCGCCAGCAGCTTGGACAGGCCCTCTCAGGCTTATACGCAGTATTTT. Its translation: CASSLDRPSQAYTQYF.

The chain links TRBV7-9 to TRBJ2-7, with 12 bases that match TRBD2. J gave up 5 bases and V 5 bases, and 10 bases lay outside the gene matches. The CDR3 loop spans 16 amino acids. Per germline, CDR1 SEHNR and CDR2 FQNEAQ (reference sequence). The CDR3 DNA sequence: TGTGCCAGCAGCCCGACTAGCGGGAGATCGGGCGACGAGCAGTACTTC. Amino acid sequence: CASSPTSGRSGDEQYF.

The rearrangement joins TRBV5-5 to TRBJ2-1; D call uncertain. This CDR3 has 15 residues. Trimming took 0 bases from V and 4 from J, leaving 11 bases between them. CDR1 SGHKS and CDR2 YYEKEE come from the germline V gene (reference sequence). The CDR3 nucleotides are TGTGCCAGCAGCTTGGTCCAGTTGGTATACAATGAGCAGTTCTTC. Amino acid sequence: CASSLVQLVYNEQFF. The full variable domain, completed using reference TRBV5-5 and TRBJ2-1, is DAGVTQSPTHLIKTRGQQVTLRCSPISGHKSVSWYQQVLGQGPQFIFQYYEKEERGRGNFPDRFSARQFPNYSSELNVNALLLGDSALYLCASSLVQLVYNEQFFGPGTRLTVL.

The chain employs TRBV19 and TRBJ2-2, with 12 bases matching TRBD2. CDR3 length equals 17 residues. V was clipped by 8 bases and J by 2 bases; unmatched bases: 9. CDR1 is LNHDA, CDR2 SQIVND, per germline (reference sequence). CDR3 region: CASSRLAGGKNTGELFF. Written as DNA, the CDR3 is TGTGCCAGTTCTCGGCTAGCGGGAGGGAAAAACACCGGGGAGCTGTTTTTT.

This chain links TRBV27 with TRBJ1-5, with D possibly matching TRBD1 (5 bases). The germline V gene has CDR1 MNHEY and CDR2 SMNVEV (reference sequence). The V and J ends lost 1 base and 0 bases respectively, with 10 bases between them. The CDR3 totals 16 residues. CDR3 protein: CASSLYWGDSNQPQHF. DNA for the CDR3: TGTGCCAGCAGTTTATATTGGGGGGATAGCAATCAGCCCCAGCATTTT.

The chain combines TRBV10-3 with TRBJ1-2, with D tentatively TRBD1 (5 bases). The CDR3 runs 13 residues. V lost 2 bases and J lost 4, with 8 bases in between. Germline V gives CDR1 ENHRY, CDR2 SYGVKD. CDR3 residues: CAISEQGPYGYTF. The CDR3, as DNA: TGTGCCATCAGTGAGCAGGGCCCCTATGGCTACACCTTC.

The rearrangement uses TRBV4-1 and TRBJ2-7; D is possibly TRBD2 (5 bases). The germline CDR1 and CDR2 sequences are MGHRA and YSYEKL. V was pared by 4 bases and J by 0 bases, with 19 bases between. This CDR3 spans 17 amino acids. The DNA of the CDR3 is TGCGCCAGCAGCCCACATAGAAGCGGTAAAAGCTCCTACGAGCAGTACTTC. Encoded protein: CASSPHRSGKSSYEQYF.

The chain joins TRBV27 to TRBJ2-7; 7 bases agree with TRBD2. V was clipped by 5 bases and J by 3 bases; unmatched bases: 7. The CDR3 is made up of 14 amino acids. CDR1 MNHEY and CDR2 SMNVEV come from the germline V gene (reference sequence). The CDR3 loop reads CASSLAANIYEQYF. CDR3 in DNA: TGTGCCAGCAGTCTAGCGGCTAACATCTACGAGCAGTACTTC.

The chain links TRBV15 to TRBJ1-2; 7 bases align to TRBD1. This CDR3 is 15 amino acids long. The V gene end was trimmed by 1 base and the J gene end by 8 bases; junction bases not matched to a gene: 10. Germline CDR1 reads LNHNV; CDR2 reads YYDKDF (reference sequence). The DNA of the CDR3 is TGTGCCACCAGCAGAGGACAGGGCTCGGCGGGGGGCTACACCTTC. Its translation is CATSRGQGSAGGYTF.

CDR3 region: CASSPGTGGFEQYF. The CDR3 nucleotides read TGTGCCAGCAGTCCTGGGACAGGGGGCTTCGAGCAGTACTTC. This chain links TRBV28 with TRBJ2-7, with 12 bases aligning to TRBD1. Germline V gene data show CDR1 as MDHEN and CDR2 as SYDVKM. The trim removed 5 bases at V and 6 bases at J, leaving 5 bases unmatched. The CDR3 consists of 14 residues.

V gene TRBV19 combines with J gene TRBJ2-4; TRBD1 is a possible D gene (6 bases). V was cut by 3 bases and J by 0 bases, with 18 bases left in between. CDR3 length equals 18 residues. The germline gives CDR1 LNHDA, CDR2 SQIVND (reference sequence). As DNA, the CDR3 is TGTGCCAGTAGTATGGGCCACAGGGCCCCGGTAGCCAAAAACATTCAGTACTTC. As protein: CASSMGHRAPVAKNIQYF.

This clone showed up just once. The V gene is TRBV11-2, the J gene TRBJ2-5, with 14 bases aligning to TRBD2. Germline trimming cut 5 bases from V and 13 bases from J; bases unmatched to any gene: 15. Germline-derived CDR1 and CDR2 are SGHAT and FQNNGV. This CDR3 is built from 16 residues. CDR3 bases: TGTGCCAGCAGCCCCCCCACAACCGGGACTAGCGGGAGTGTGTACTTC. Its protein is CASSPPTTGTSGSVYF.

CDR3: CASSLAGRVRSPLHF. The CDR3 bases are TGTGCCAGCAGCTTAGCTGGCAGGGTACGATCACCCCTCCACTTT. The chain uses TRBV7-2 and TRBJ1-6; a weak D match, TRBD1 (5 bases). V gave up 0 bases and J gave up 10 bases, with 13 bases separating them. Per the germline V gene, CDR1 is SGHTA and CDR2 is FQGNSA. The CDR3 runs to 15 residues.

The rearrangement joins TRBV18 to TRBJ2-5; 9 bases line up with TRBD2. The CDR3 covers 18 residues. V lost 2 bases and J lost 1; bases outside the gene matches: 11. Germline V gives CDR1 KGHSH, CDR2 LQKENI. Written as DNA, the CDR3 is TGTGCCAGCTCACCATTGTTAGCGGGAGTTTACTCCCAAGAGACCCAGTACTTC. The encoded protein is CASSPLLAGVYSQETQYF.

This sequence joins TRBV6-2 or TRBV6-3 and TRBJ1-2; D is unclear. The CDR3 length is 13 residues. Trimming took off 5 bases at V and 4 bases at J, with 11 bases between the two ends. CDR1 and CDR2 (germline): MNHEY, SVGEGT. CDR3 protein: CASSVQSSYGYTF. Written as DNA, the CDR3 is TGTGCCAGCAGTGTACAGAGCTCCTATGGCTACACCTTC.